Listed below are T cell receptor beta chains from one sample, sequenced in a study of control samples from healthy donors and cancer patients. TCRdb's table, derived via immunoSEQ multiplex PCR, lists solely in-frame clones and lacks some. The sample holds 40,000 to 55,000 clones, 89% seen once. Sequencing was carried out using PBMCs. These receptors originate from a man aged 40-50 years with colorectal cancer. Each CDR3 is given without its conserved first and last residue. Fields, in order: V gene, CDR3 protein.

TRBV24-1	ATSAGTYYNEQF
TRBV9	ASPKVAGGTQY
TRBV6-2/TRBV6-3	ASCLALYNEQF
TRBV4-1	ASSQLIGISSGNTIY
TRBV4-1	ASSLGGPLITDTQY
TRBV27	ASSFTGVPDTQY
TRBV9	ASSATGP
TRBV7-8	ASSAWTAATDTQY
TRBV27	ASSAQDSTFYGYT
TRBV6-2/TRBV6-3	ASSYSGKLAGSTDTQY
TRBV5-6	ASSIGFRYEQY
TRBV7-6	ASSLDTVSYEQY
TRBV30	AWNNGGNYGYT
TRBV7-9	ASSLSGRAYEQY
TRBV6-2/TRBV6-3	ASSTRWGSDEQY
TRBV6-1	ASSADSDRGGPMNTEAF
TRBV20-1	SASRSYEQY
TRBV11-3	ASSLGTGVTGELF
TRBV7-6	ASSLADKAAPDSGELF
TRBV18	ASSPGTDMNTEAF
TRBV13	ASASRDRTNEKLF
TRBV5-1	ASSLGPGQGLTGELF
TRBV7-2	ASSLDPSVVETQY
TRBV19	ASSPPRGLGGNQPQH
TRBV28	ASNKNSLSRHSPLH
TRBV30	AWSGTGSQPQH
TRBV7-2	ASSPRDIFSYEQY